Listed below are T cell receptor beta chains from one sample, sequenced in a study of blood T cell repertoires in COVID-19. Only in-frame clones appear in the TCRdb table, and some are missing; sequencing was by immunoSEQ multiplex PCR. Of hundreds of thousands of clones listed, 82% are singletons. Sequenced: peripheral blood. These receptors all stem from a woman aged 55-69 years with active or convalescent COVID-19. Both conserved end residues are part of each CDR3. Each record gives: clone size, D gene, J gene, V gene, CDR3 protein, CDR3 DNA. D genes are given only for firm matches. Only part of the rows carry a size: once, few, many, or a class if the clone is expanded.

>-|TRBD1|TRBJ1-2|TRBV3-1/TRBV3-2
CASSYSGTGYYGYTF
TGTGCCAGCAGCTATTCCGGGACAGGCTACTATGGCTACACCTTC
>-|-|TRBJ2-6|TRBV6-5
CASSYSGSSGANVLTF
TGTGCCAGCAGTTACTCGGGGAGCTCTGGGGCCAACGTCCTGACTTTC
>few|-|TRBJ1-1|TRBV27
CASSLWEGRTEAFF
TGTGCCAGCAGTTTGTGGGAGGGGCGGACTGAAGCTTTCTTT
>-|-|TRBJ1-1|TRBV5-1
CASSFVAGDTEAFF
TGCGCCAGCAGCTTTGTGGCAGGGGACACTGAAGCTTTCTTT
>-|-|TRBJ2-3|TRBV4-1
CASSQTTRDTQYF
TGCGCCAGCAGCCAGACTACAAGGGATACGCAGTATTTT
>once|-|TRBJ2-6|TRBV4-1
CASSRNRDSGANVLTF
TGCGCCAGCAGCCGAAACAGGGACTCTGGGGCCAACGTCCTGACTTTC
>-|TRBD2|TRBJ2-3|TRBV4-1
CASSLGGAGALTDTQYF
TGCGCCAGCAGCCTGGGGGGAGCGGGGGCCCTCACAGATACGCAGTATTTT
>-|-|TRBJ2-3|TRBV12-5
CASGLVLGGGHTDTQYF
TGTGCTAGTGGTTTGGTACTGGGCGGGGGACACACAGATACGCAGTATTTT
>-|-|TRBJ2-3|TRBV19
CASSYWGGVTDTQYF
TGTGCCAGTAGTTACTGGGGCGGAGTAACAGATACGCAGTATTTT
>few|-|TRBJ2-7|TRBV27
CASSFRGQFSYEQYF
TGTGCCAGCAGTTTCAGAGGACAATTCTCCTACGAGCAGTACTTC
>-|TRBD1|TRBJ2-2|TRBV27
CASSFQGAETGELFF
TGTGCCAGCAGTTTTCAGGGGGCGGAAACCGGGGAGCTGTTTTTT
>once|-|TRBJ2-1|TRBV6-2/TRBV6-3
CASSYTGSGALNEQFF
TGTGCCAGCAGTTATACCGGGTCAGGGGCTCTCAATGAGCAGTTCTTC
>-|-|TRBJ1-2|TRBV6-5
CASSYSSGESYGYTF
TGTGCCAGCAGTTACTCCTCCGGGGAGTCCTATGGCTACACCTTC
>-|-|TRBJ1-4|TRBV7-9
CASSRRAREKLFF
TGTGCCAGCAGCCGGAGGGCTCGGGAAAAACTGTTTTTT
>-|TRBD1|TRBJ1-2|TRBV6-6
CASDDRGWPVDGYTF
TGTGCCAGCGATGACAGGGGCTGGCCGGTCGATGGCTACACCTTC
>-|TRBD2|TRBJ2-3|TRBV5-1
CASNGLAGTDTQYF
TGCGCCAGCAACGGACTAGCGGGCACAGATACGCAGTATTTT
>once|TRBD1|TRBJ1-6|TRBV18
CASSPVSGGPYNSPLHF
TGTGCCAGCTCACCCGTTTCAGGGGGCCCTTATAATTCACCCCTCCACTTT
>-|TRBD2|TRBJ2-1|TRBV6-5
CASSPGLAPGGEQFF
TGTGCCAGCAGTCCAGGACTAGCCCCGGGGGGTGAGCAGTTCTTC
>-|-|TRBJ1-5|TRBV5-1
CASSLQGGGQPQHF
TGCGCCAGCAGTCTACAGGGTGGGGGTCAGCCCCAGCATTTT
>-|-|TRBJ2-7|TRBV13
CASSLRGADYEQYF
TGTGCCAGCAGCTTACGGGGGGCCGACTACGAGCAGTACTTC
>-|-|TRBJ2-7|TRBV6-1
CASSEVWGGSYEQYF
TGTGCCAGCAGTGAAGTGTGGGGGGGCAGCTACGAGCAGTACTTC
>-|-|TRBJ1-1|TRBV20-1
CSASGYRSNTEAFF
TGCAGTGCTAGTGGGTACAGGAGCAACACTGAAGCTTTCTTT
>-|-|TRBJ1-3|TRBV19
CASSIGRGAYSGNTIYF
TGTGCCAGTAGTATCGGTCGGGGGGCCTACTCTGGAAACACCATATATTTT
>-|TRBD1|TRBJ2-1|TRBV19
CASSGTGHYNEQFF
TGTGCCAGTTCCGGGACAGGACATTACAATGAGCAGTTCTTC
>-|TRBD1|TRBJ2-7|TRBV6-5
CASGQDRGGEQYF
TGTGCCAGCGGCCAGGACAGGGGTGGCGAGCAGTACTTC
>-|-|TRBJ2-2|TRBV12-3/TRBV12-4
CASSLTRTGELFF
TGTGCCAGCAGTTTAACTCGGACCGGGGAGCTGTTTTTT
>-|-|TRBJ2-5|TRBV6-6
CASSYRQETQYF
TGTGCCAGCAGTTACCGTCAGGAGACCCAGTACTTC
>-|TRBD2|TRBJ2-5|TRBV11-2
CASSFGAGSGGALETQYF
TGTGCCAGCAGCTTCGGGGCGGGGAGCGGGGGGGCCCTGGAGACCCAGTACTTC
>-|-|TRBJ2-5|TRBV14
CASSPQGETQYF
TGTGCCAGCAGCCCCCAGGGAGAGACCCAGTACTTC
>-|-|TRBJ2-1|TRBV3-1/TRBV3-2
CASSQGGLAPKEQFF
TGTGCCAGCAGCCAAGGGGGGCTAGCCCCCAAGGAGCAGTTCTTC
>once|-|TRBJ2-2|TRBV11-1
CASSFKQGLNTGELFF
TGTGCCAGCAGCTTCAAGCAGGGCTTAAACACCGGGGAGCTGTTTTTT
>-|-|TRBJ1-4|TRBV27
CASSSGEVNEKLFF
TGTGCCAGCAGTTCCGGGGAGGTTAATGAAAAACTGTTTTTT
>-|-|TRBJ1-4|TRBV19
CASSIGGRGEEKLFF
TGTGCCAGTAGTATAGGCGGCAGGGGAGAGGAAAAACTGTTTTTT
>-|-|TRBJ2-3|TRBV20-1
CSASSGGNTDTQYF
TGCAGTGCTAGTTCGGGGGGCAACACAGATACGCAGTATTTT
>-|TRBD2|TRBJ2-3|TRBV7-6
CASSKGLTSGGSTDTQYF
TGTGCCAGCAGTAAGGGGCTGACTAGCGGGGGGTCCACAGATACGCAGTATTTT
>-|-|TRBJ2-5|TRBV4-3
CASSQARFQTQYF
TGCGCCAGCAGCCAAGCCAGGTTCCAGACCCAGTACTTC
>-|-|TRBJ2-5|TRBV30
CAWSVQTPAGTQYF
TGTGCCTGGAGTGTACAGACACCGGCGGGGACCCAGTACTTC